Here is one T cell receptor beta chain with its context. The antigen is undetermined. Patients had resection in Japan or China between about 2014 and 2017. Libraries were prepared by immunoSEQ multiplex PCR; TCRdb keeps only in-frame clonotypes and omits some of them. The sample records 9,900 or so clones, around 78% being singletons. Germline V gene data show CDR1 as MDHEN and CDR2 as SYDVKM. Trimming shortened V by 8 bases and J by 1 base, and 14 bases separated the two germline ends. The CDR3 is 14 amino acids. These data originate in a study of immune evolution from preneoplasia to lung adenocarcinoma. In the study overall: HLA loss of heterozygosity: about 7% AIS, about 15% MIA, over 30% ADC, none AAH. Notes on the study in general: Top clone share appeared to fall from AAH through AIS, MIA, adenocarcinoma.

Material: FFPE minimally invasive lung adenocarcinoma tissue. The TCR comes from a person aged 65 to 85 with lung adenocarcinoma. V is TRBV28 and J is TRBJ1-1; D possibly corresponds to TRBD1 (6 bases). CDR3 DNA sequence: TGTGCCAGCCAGGGAGGGGGGACGAACACTGAAGCTTTCTTT. It is translated as CASQGGGTNTEAFF. Full variable domain (missing parts from reference TRBV28 and TRBJ1-1): DVKVTQSSRYLVKRTGEKVFLECVQDMDHENMFWYRQDPGLGLRLIYFSYDVKMKEKGDIPEGYSVSREKKERFSLILESASTNQTSMYLCASQGGGTNTEAFFGQGTRLTVV.